The 18 T cell receptor beta chains below all came from one sample that was sequenced in a study of blood T cell repertoires in COVID-19. TCRdb's table, derived via immunoSEQ multiplex PCR, lists solely in-frame clones and lacks some. The sample shows some 330,000 clones, around 90% of them seen only once. Material for sequencing was PBMCs or T cells enriched from blood (not recorded which). The receptor source for this set is a woman in her 30s who had recovered from COVID-19.

Turning to this clone: The sample holds other DNA sequences that translate to the same CDR3. V and J are TRBV12-3 or TRBV12-4 and TRBJ1-1, with D tentatively TRBD1 (5 bases). Trimming removed 3 bases at V and 1 base at J, with 6 bases between. This CDR3 has 13 residues. Here the CDR3 DNA reads TGTGCCAGCAGTTTGGGGGGGAACACTGAAGCTTTCTTT. Its protein is CASSLGGNTEAFF.

The chain joins TRBV7-2 to TRBJ2-7; the match to TRBD2 covers 8 bases. The CDR3 is made up of 14 amino acids. Germline lookup yields CDR1 SGHTA and CDR2 FQGNSA. V lost 4 bases, J lost 5 bases, and 7 bases stayed unmatched. CDR3 in amino acids: CASSSRGGLDEQYF. Written as DNA, the CDR3 is TGTGCCAGCAGCTCCCGGGGGGGCCTCGACGAGCAGTACTTC.

The rearrangement links TRBV19 to TRBJ2-1, with TRBD2 as a possible D gene (6 bases). Trimming pared 7 bases from V and 9 bases from J, leaving 19 bases between. The CDR3 sequence is 14 residues long. From germline, CDR1 is LNHDA and CDR2 SQIVND (reference sequence). CDR3 in DNA: TGTGCCAGTAACCCGGGAGTGAAGCTCGGTGAGCAGTTCTTC. It translates to CASNPGVKLGEQFF. The full variable domain, completed using reference TRBV19 and TRBJ2-1, is DGGITQSPKYLFRKEGQNVTLSCEQNLNHDAMYWYRQDPGQGLRLIYYSQIVNDFQKGDIAEGYSVSREKKESFPLTVTSAQKNPTAFYLCASNPGVKLGEQFFGPGTRLTVL.

The V gene is TRBV3-1 (or the pseudogene TRBV3-2), the J gene TRBJ1-1; 7 bases match TRBD1. V was pared by 4 bases and J by 5 bases, with 10 bases of the junction left unmatched. This CDR3 comprises 15 residues. Per the germline V gene, CDR1 is LGHDT and CDR2 is YNNKEL (reference sequence). CDR3 sequence (DNA): TGTGCCAGCAGCCGACTCTCGGACAGGAGGACTGAAGCTTTCTTT. The encoded protein is CASSRLSDRRTEAFF.

J is TRBJ1-6 and V is TRBV30; D unclear. Germline assignment: CDR1 GTSNPN and CDR2 SVGIG (reference sequence). The CDR3 runs 13 residues. V dropped 4 bases and J dropped 6 bases, with 10 bases sitting between them. CDR3 in amino acids: CAWNPGLNSPLHF. The DNA for the CDR3 is TGTGCCTGGAATCCAGGCCTTAATTCACCCCTCCACTTT. Full variable domain (rest looked up from reference TRBV30 and TRBJ1-6): SQTIHQWPATLVQPVGSPLSLECTVEGTSNPNLYWYRQAAGRGLQLLFYSVGIGQISSEVPQNLSASRPQDRQFILSSKKLLLSDSGFYLCAWNPGLNSPLHFGNGTRLTVT.

This clone was counted a few times. This chain joins TRBV27 and TRBJ1-6; TRBD1 is a possible D gene (6 bases). The CDR3 extends over 14 amino acids. Deletions cut 6 bases from V and 9 bases from J, with 15 bases between. The V gene's germline CDR1 is MNHEY and CDR2 SMNVEV (reference sequence). This CDR3 reads CASSRTGSGSPLHF. Here the CDR3 DNA reads TGTGCCAGCAGCCGTACAGGGAGCGGTTCACCCCTCCACTTT.

The chain carries TRBV7-2 and TRBJ2-3; 7 bases are a match to TRBD1. This CDR3 has 15 residues. V lost 0 bases to trimming and J lost 6 bases; unmatched junction nucleotides: 6. Germline CDR1 is SGHTA and CDR2 is FQGNSA. CDR3 in DNA: TGTGCCAGCAGCTTAGCTAGACAGGGCCCGGATACGCAGTATTTT. This sequence encodes CASSLARQGPDTQYF.

The chain recombines TRBV6-2 or TRBV6-3 with TRBJ2-1; the match to TRBD2 covers 9 bases. CDR1 is MNHEY and CDR2 is SVGEGT in the germline V gene. J was trimmed by 10 bases and V by 1 base; bases with no gene match: 11. This CDR3 has 16 amino acids. CDR3 DNA: TGTGCCAGCAGTTACTTTCCGCGGGAGGGACTTGGAGAGCAGTTCTTC. It specifies CASSYFPREGLGEQFF.

This clone was seen a single time. Here the CDR3 DNA reads TGTGCCAGCAGCTCGGGCGGTGGGGGGGGCACTCAGCCCCAGCATTTT. Its translation: CASSSGGGGGTQPQHF. This chain joins TRBV7-9 and TRBJ1-5; maybe TRBD1 (6 bases). CDR3 size: 16 residues. V was pared by 4 bases and J by 6 bases, with 19 bases between. Germline V gives CDR1 SEHNR, CDR2 FQNEAQ (reference sequence).

This chain links TRBV29-1 with TRBJ2-5; 11 nucleotides agree with TRBD2. Trimming removed 4 bases from V and 2 bases from J; junction bases left unmatched: 6. Per germline, CDR1 SQVTM and CDR2 ANQGSEA. The CDR3 is 15 residues long. CDR3 bases: TGCAGCGTTGTTGTAGCGGGAGGGGCGCAAGAGACCCAGTACTTC. Protein product: CSVVVAGGAQETQYF.

The chain uses TRBV7-2 and TRBJ2-7; 9 positions agree with TRBD1. This CDR3 region has 14 residues. CDR1 is SGHTA, CDR2 FQGNSA, per germline. Trimming took 5 bases from V and 5 from J; bases not matched to a gene: 7. CDR3 DNA: TGTGCCAGCAGCCAACCGGGACAGGGCAACGAGCAGTACTTC. Translated: CASSQPGQGNEQYF.

The chain combines TRBV15 with TRBJ1-1; the D is unclear. Trimming took 4 bases from V and 2 from J, leaving 11 bases between them. There are 14 residues in the CDR3. Germline loops: CDR1 LNHNV, CDR2 YYDKDF (reference sequence). This CDR3 reads CATSKDYANTEAFF. The CDR3 region has the DNA TGTGCCACCAGCAAAGACTACGCAAACACTGAAGCTTTCTTT.

The genes are TRBV18 and TRBJ1-1, with 7 bases lining up with TRBD1. The CDR3 has 16 residues. The V and J ends lost 1 base and 2 bases, in that order; junction bases with no gene match: 7. Germline assignment: CDR1 KGHSH and CDR2 LQKENI. DNA for the CDR3: TGTGCCAGCTCACCACAGGGGGCGGCGAGAAACACTGAAGCTTTCTTT. Amino acids: CASSPQGAARNTEAFF. The whole variable domain, filled in from reference TRBV18 and TRBJ1-1, reads NAGVMQNPRHLVRRRGQEARLRCSPMKGHSHVYWYRQLPEEGLKFMVYLQKENIIDESGMPKERFSAEFPKEGPSILRIQQVVRGDSAAYFCASSPQGAARNTEAFFGQGTRLTVV.

This rearrangement joins TRBV11-2 to TRBJ1-1; no clear D. The CDR3 sequence is 13 residues long. Germline CDR1 is SGHAT and CDR2 is FQNNGV. The V gene lost 0 bases and the J gene lost 5 bases, with 7 bases spanning the gap. The CDR3, as DNA: TGTGCCAGCAGCTTAGATCTAGATACTGAAGCTTTCTTT. Protein sequence: CASSLDLDTEAFF.

The chain carries TRBV28 and TRBJ2-7, with unresolved D. The ends were cut back, 4 bases at V and 3 bases at J, with 13 bases in the middle. Germline CDR1 and CDR2: MDHEN and SYDVKM. This CDR3 has 14 residues. CDR3: CASSSGADDYEQYF. CDR3 in DNA: TGTGCCAGCAGTTCTGGAGCTGATGACTACGAGCAGTACTTC.

This clone has only a few counts. This chain links TRBV19 with TRBJ1-5, with no clear D. V gave up 5 bases and J gave up 4 bases, with 9 bases separating them. The length of the CDR3 is 13 residues. Germline V gives CDR1 LNHDA, CDR2 SQIVND (reference sequence). DNA for the CDR3: TGTGCCAGTAGTCCGGAGGTAAATCAGCCCCAGCATTTT. This sequence encodes CASSPEVNQPQHF.

The chain couples TRBV7-9 to TRBJ2-7; D possibly corresponds to TRBD2 (5 bases). Germline CDR1 SEHNR, CDR2 FQNEAQ (reference sequence). CDR3 length equals 17 residues. V was pared by 1 base and J by 0 bases, with 16 bases between. The CDR3 protein is CASSLGVGGLSSYEQYF. The CDR3 nucleotides read TGTGCCAGCAGCTTAGGCGTGGGCGGGTTGAGCTCCTACGAGCAGTACTTC. The full variable domain, with the rest looked up from reference TRBV7-9 and TRBJ2-7, is DTGVSQNPRHKITKRGQNVTFRCDPISEHNRLYWYRQTLGQGPEFLTYFQNEAQLEKSRLLSDRFSAERPKGSFSTLEIQRTEQGDSAMYLCASSLGVGGLSSYEQYFGPGTRLTVT.

The V gene is TRBV7-2, the J gene TRBJ2-5; 8 bases fit TRBD2. The length of the CDR3 is 15 residues. Per germline, CDR1 SGHTA and CDR2 FQGNSA. V dropped 4 bases and J dropped 5; count of bases not matched to a gene: 9. In nucleotides, the CDR3 is TGTGCCAGCAGCTCCCGGGGGGGGAGGCAGGAGACCCAGTACTTC. Translating gives CASSSRGGRQETQYF.